This T cell receptor beta chain was identified during a study of breast tumors, draining lymph nodes, adjacent tissues. Study conclusions and caveats: The lymph node origin of tumor T cells was framed as consistent with a hypothesis, not demonstrated.

This clonotype was recorded at least ten times. Its antigen is not known. TCRdb reprocessed the multiplex PCR reads with MiXCR, giving one entry per CDR3 protein. Here the sample spans about 180,000 distinct CDR3 sequences, around a third being singletons. V shed 7 bases and J shed 3 bases, with 5 bases lying between them. This CDR3 spans 10 amino acids. CDR1 is GTSNPN, CDR2 SVGIG, per germline (reference sequence). Samples came from axillary lymph nodes draining the breast cancer. The sequence was obtained from a female donor with breast cancer. Some clones in this sample may be carry-over from other donors' samples. The sample consisted of axillary lymph node tissue. V usage is TRBV30 and J usage is TRBJ2-3, with D unresolved. The CDR3: CASSTDTQYF. Written as DNA, the CDR3 is TGTGCCTCCAGTACAGATACGCAGTATTTT.